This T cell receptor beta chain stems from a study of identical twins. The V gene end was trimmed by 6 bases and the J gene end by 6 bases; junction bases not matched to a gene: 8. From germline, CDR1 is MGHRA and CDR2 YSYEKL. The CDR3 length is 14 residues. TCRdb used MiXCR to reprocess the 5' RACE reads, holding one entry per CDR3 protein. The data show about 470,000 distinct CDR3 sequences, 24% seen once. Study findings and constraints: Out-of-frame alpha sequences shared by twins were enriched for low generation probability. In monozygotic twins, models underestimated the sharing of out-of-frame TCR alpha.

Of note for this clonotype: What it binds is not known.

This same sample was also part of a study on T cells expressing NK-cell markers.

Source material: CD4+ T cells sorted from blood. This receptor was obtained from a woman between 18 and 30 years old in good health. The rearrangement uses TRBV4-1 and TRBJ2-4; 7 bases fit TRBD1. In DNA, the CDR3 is TGCGCCAGCAGGCGAACAGGGGACAGAAACATTCAGTACTTC. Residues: CASRRTGDRNIQYF.